The 25 T cell receptor beta chains listed next were all sequenced from one sample in a study of T cell changes during pregnancy in multiple sclerosis. Assay: immunoSEQ multiplex PCR; the TCRdb copy retains only in-frame clones and omits some. Here the sample spans 93,000 or so clones, roughly 93% being singletons. Specimen: peripheral blood, collected after pregnancy. These receptors were obtained from a female donor with multiple sclerosis, enrolled in a pregnancy study.

For the CDR3, the DNA is TGCGCCAGCAGCCAAGCAGGGGACCTCTACGAGCAGTACTTC. Protein: CASSQAGDLYEQYF. The rearrangement uses TRBV4-1 and TRBJ2-7; tentatively, D is TRBD1 (6 bases). The ends were cut back, 1 base at V and 3 bases at J, with 10 bases in the middle. Germline V gene lookup returns CDR1 MGHRA and CDR2 YSYEKL. The CDR3 runs 14 residues.

Only a few counts were recorded for this clone. The chain is built from TRBV5-1 and TRBJ2-1; D unresolved. The germline CDR1 and CDR2 sequences are SGHRS and YFSETQ. V was pared by 0 bases and J by 4 bases, with 8 bases between. This CDR3 is built from 14 residues. CDR3 in DNA: TGCGCCAGCAGCTTGGGTAATTCTTACAATGAGCAGTTCTTC. Its translation is CASSLGNSYNEQFF.

The genes are TRBV14 and TRBJ2-1; 7 bases are a match to TRBD2. This CDR3 is built from 12 residues. The J segment lost 9 bases and the V segment lost 4 bases, leaving 3 bases of the junction unmatched. Germline V gene lookup returns CDR1 SGHDN and CDR2 FVKESK. The DNA for the CDR3 is TGTGCCAGCAGCCTTGGGAGGGGTGAGCAGTTCTTC. Amino acid sequence: CASSLGRGEQFF.

The chain combines TRBV19 with TRBJ1-2; TRBD1 is a possible D gene (5 bases). Trimming shortened V by 1 base and J by 2 bases, and 8 bases separated the two germline ends. Germline values: CDR1 LNHDA, CDR2 SQIVND (reference sequence). The CDR3 length is 14 residues. This CDR3 reads CASSIGQINYGYTF. CDR3 sequence (DNA): TGTGCCAGTAGTATAGGACAGATAAACTATGGCTACACCTTC. The full variable domain, completed using reference TRBV19 and TRBJ1-2, is DGGITQSPKYLFRKEGQNVTLSCEQNLNHDAMYWYRQDPGQGLRLIYYSQIVNDFQKGDIAEGYSVSREKKESFPLTVTSAQKNPTAFYLCASSIGQINYGYTFGSGTRLTVV.

J is TRBJ2-3 and V is TRBV2; 7 positions agree with TRBD1. The CDR3 consists of 13 residues. Germline CDR1 and CDR2: SNHLY and FYNNEI. J lost 6 bases, V lost 7 bases, and 7 bases had no gene match. The CDR3 here is CASNQGVLDTQYF. In DNA form, the CDR3 reads TGTGCCAGCAACCAGGGGGTGTTGGATACGCAGTATTTT.

The chain couples TRBV5-1 to TRBJ2-1; the match to TRBD2 covers 7 bases. After removal of 0 bases from V and 4 bases from J, the junction contained 4 bases not matched to a gene. The germline CDR1 and CDR2 sequences are SGHRS and YFSETQ. The CDR3 runs to 15 residues. Here the CDR3 DNA reads TGCGCCAGCAGCTTGGTGCCGGGACTATACAATGAGCAGTTCTTC. It translates to CASSLVPGLYNEQFF.

The chain recombines TRBV7-2 with TRBJ2-7; 10 bases agree with TRBD1. The V and J ends lost 5 bases and 3 bases, in that order; junction bases with no gene match: 7. This CDR3 is 15 amino acids long. The germline CDR1 and CDR2 sequences are SGHTA and FQGNSA. The CDR3 DNA reads as TGTGCCAGCAGCCCCCGATGGGACAGGGGCTACGAGCAGTACTTC. Its translation is CASSPRWDRGYEQYF.

The chain links TRBV7-6 to TRBJ1-1, with D hard to call. V lost 4 bases to trimming and J lost 10 bases, with 10 bases between them. The CDR3 loop spans 11 amino acids. Looked up from germline, CDR1 is SGHVS and CDR2 is FNYEAQ. The CDR3 loop is CASSSEGTAFF. CDR3 nucleotides: TGTGCCAGCAGCTCTGAGGGAACAGCTTTCTTT.

V and J are TRBV9 and TRBJ1-1; unclear D gene. The CDR3 spans 14 residues. Germline V gene data show CDR1 as SGDLS and CDR2 as YYNGEE. V was trimmed by 0 bases and J by 1 base, leaving 7 bases between them. The CDR3 coding sequence is TGTGCCAGCAGCGTAGGGCAAAAGAACACTGAAGCTTTCTTT. Its protein is CASSVGQKNTEAFF.

The rearrangement uses TRBV4-2 and TRBJ2-1, with 13 bases that match TRBD2. J was trimmed by 9 bases and V by 3 bases; bases with no gene match: 11. The CDR3 is 17 residues long. In germline, CDR1 is LGHNA, CDR2 YNFKEQ. CDR3 bases: TGTGCCAGCAGCCAGGCCCGGACTAGCGGGGGAAGGGGTGAGCAGTTCTTC. As protein: CASSQARTSGGRGEQFF.

In its sample, this clone was seen once. V gene TRBV25-1 combines with J gene TRBJ1-4; 7 nucleotides line up with TRBD1. V was pared by 4 bases and J by 10 bases, with 15 bases of the junction left unmatched. Germline loops: CDR1 MGHDK, CDR2 SYGVNS. The CDR3 covers 16 residues. The CDR3 nucleotides read TGTGCCAGCAGTGCTAACCTACAGGGGCCCGTGTTAAAACTGTTTTTT. Protein product: CASSANLQGPVLKLFF. Combining the CDR3 with reference TRBV25-1 and TRBJ1-4 gives the whole variable domain EADIYQTPRYLVIGTGKKITLECSQTMGHDKMYWYQQDPGMELHLIHYSYGVNSTEKGDLSSESTVSRIRTEHFPLTLESARPSHTSQYLCASSANLQGPVLKLFFGSGTQLSVL.

The chain recombines TRBV5-1 with TRBJ2-2, with D perhaps TRBD2 (7 bases). V was clipped by 5 bases and J by 1 base, with 15 bases between them. The germline CDR1 and CDR2 sequences are SGHRS and YFSETQ. The CDR3 runs to 16 residues. CDR3 amino acids: CASSPGGQGNTGELFF. CDR3 bases: TGCGCCAGCAGTCCCGGGGGGCAGGGGAACACCGGGGAGCTGTTTTTT.

The rearrangement joins TRBV27 to TRBJ1-5, with TRBD1 matching 7 bases. The CDR3 has 16 amino acids. The germline V gene has CDR1 MNHEY and CDR2 SMNVEV (reference sequence). Trimming removed 4 bases from V and 4 bases from J; junction bases left unmatched: 10. This chain's CDR3 is CASSYRQGGYNQPQHF. DNA for the CDR3: TGTGCCAGCAGTTACCGACAGGGAGGTTATAATCAGCCCCAGCATTTT.

The chain carries TRBV29-1 and TRBJ2-5; D may be TRBD1 (6 bases). The CDR3 is 13 amino acids. CDR1 and CDR2 (germline): SQVTM, ANQGSEA. The germline V and J ends were trimmed by 5 bases and 4 bases, with 14 bases remaining between them. Here the CDR3 reads CSVLRGIGETQYF. In DNA, the CDR3 is TGCAGCGTTCTGAGGGGGATAGGAGAGACCCAGTACTTC.

The chain carries TRBV5-4 and TRBJ2-1, with 15 bases identical to TRBD2. CDR1 is SGHNT, CDR2 YYREEE, per germline (reference sequence). V trimming: 5 bases; J trimming: 15 bases; junction bases outside the gene matches: 6. The CDR3 is 13 amino acids. The CDR3 bases are TGTGCCAGCAGGCCGGGACTAGCGGGGGGACTGTTCTTC. This sequence encodes CASRPGLAGGLFF.

This clone has only a few counts. V usage is TRBV2 and J usage is TRBJ2-7; 7 bases match TRBD1. The CDR3 has 14 amino acids. V trimming: 6 bases; J trimming: 6 bases; junction bases outside the gene matches: 11. Germline CDR1 and CDR2: SNHLY and FYNNEI. CDR3 sequence reads: CASRSRQGTSEQYF. The CDR3 nucleotides read TGTGCCAGCAGGTCGCGACAGGGAACTTCCGAGCAGTACTTC.

This chain uses TRBV19 with TRBJ1-1; possibly TRBD1 for D (5 bases). V was cut by 2 bases and J by 6 bases, with 13 bases left in between. The CDR3 length is 14 residues. The germline CDR1 and CDR2 sequences are LNHDA and SQIVND (reference sequence). The CDR3 nucleotides are TGTGCCAGTAGTATAACAAGGGGCGGGGCTGAAGCTTTCTTT. It is translated as CASSITRGGAEAFF.

The chain uses TRBV15 and TRBJ1-1, with D perhaps TRBD1 (6 bases). This CDR3 contains 16 residues. Trimming pared 7 bases from V and 3 bases from J, leaving 21 bases between. CDR1 is LNHNV and CDR2 is YYDKDF in the germline V gene (reference sequence). The CDR3 here is CATTPGRGRSYTEAFF. The CDR3, as DNA: TGTGCCACCACCCCGGGCAGGGGCCGATCATACACTGAAGCTTTCTTT.

This clone was recorded only once. The chain carries TRBV2 and TRBJ2-2; 8 nucleotides match TRBD1. CDR1 SNHLY and CDR2 FYNNEI come from the germline V gene. The CDR3 has 16 residues. The J segment lost 5 bases and the V segment lost 4 bases, leaving 9 bases of the junction unmatched. The CDR3: CASSAIMRQGTGELFF. DNA of the CDR3: TGTGCCAGCAGTGCTATAATGAGACAGGGGACCGGGGAGCTGTTTTTT.

CDR3: CASRKGGGRSIDEQFF. The CDR3 region has the DNA TGTGCCAGCAGAAAAGGTGGGGGCCGATCCATTGATGAGCAGTTCTTC. V is TRBV2 and J is TRBJ2-1; D perhaps matches TRBD1 (6 bases). Trimming cost V 6 bases and J 8 bases, with 23 bases left between them. From germline, CDR1 is SNHLY and CDR2 FYNNEI. This CDR3 comprises 16 residues.

The chain has TRBV6-5 and TRBJ1-6; D may be TRBD1 (6 bases). Germline lookup yields CDR1 MNHEY and CDR2 SVGAGI. V lost 7 bases and J lost 5, with 12 bases in between. This CDR3 has 14 amino acids. CDR3 loop: CASTRQAHNSPLHF. CDR3 DNA sequence: TGTGCCAGCACCAGACAGGCCCATAATTCACCCCTCCACTTT.

The rearrangement links TRBV2 to TRBJ1-3; D call uncertain. V was trimmed by 1 base and J by 2 bases, leaving 9 bases between them. This CDR3 region has 15 residues. In germline, CDR1 is SNHLY, CDR2 FYNNEI. In DNA, the CDR3 is TGTGCCAGCAGTGAAGTACAGATCGCTGGAAACACCATATATTTT. Translation gives CASSEVQIAGNTIYF.

This chain connects TRBV6-5 to TRBJ1-1, with 8 bases lining up with TRBD1. This CDR3 is built from 15 residues. The V gene end was trimmed by 6 bases and the J gene end by 3 bases; junction bases not matched to a gene: 9. Germline assignment: CDR1 MNHEY and CDR2 SVGAGI. CDR3 coding DNA: TGTGCCAGCAGAAGACAGGGGACAGATTACACTGAAGCTTTCTTT. Protein sequence: CASRRQGTDYTEAFF.

The rearrangement links TRBV6-1 to TRBJ1-4; 9 nucleotides agree with TRBD1. Trimming at V came to 4 bases and at J to 8 bases, leaving 8 bases not matched to a gene. The germline CDR1 and CDR2 sequences are MNHNS and SASEGT. This CDR3 comprises 15 residues. The CDR3 sequence: CASSVWDRAREKLFF. CDR3 nucleotides: TGTGCCAGCAGTGTGTGGGACAGGGCAAGGGAAAAACTGTTTTTT.

This chain joins TRBV7-7 and TRBJ2-2; TRBD1 aligns across 7 bases. Germline V gene lookup returns CDR1 SSHAT and CDR2 FNYEAQ (reference sequence). J lost 2 bases, V lost 3 bases, and 3 bases had no gene match. This CDR3 has 15 amino acids. The CDR3 reads CASSLLGGNTGELFF. CDR3 in DNA: TGTGCCAGCAGCTTGTTAGGGGGCAACACCGGGGAGCTGTTTTTT.